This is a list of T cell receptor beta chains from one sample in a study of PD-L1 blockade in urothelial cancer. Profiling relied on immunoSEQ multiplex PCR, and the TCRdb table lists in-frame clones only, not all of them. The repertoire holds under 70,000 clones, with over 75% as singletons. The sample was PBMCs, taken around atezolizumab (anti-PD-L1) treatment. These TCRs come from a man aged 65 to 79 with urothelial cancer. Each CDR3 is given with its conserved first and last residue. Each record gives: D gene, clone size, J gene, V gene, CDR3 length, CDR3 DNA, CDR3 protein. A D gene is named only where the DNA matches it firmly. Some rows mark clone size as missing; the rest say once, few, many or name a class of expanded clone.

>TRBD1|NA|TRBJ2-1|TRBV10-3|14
TGTGCCATCAGCGGACAGGAAACTAACAATGAGCAGTTCTTC
CAISGQETNNEQFF
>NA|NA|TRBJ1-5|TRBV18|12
TGTGCCAGCTCACCCGGGGAGCAGCCCCAGCATTTT
CASSPGEQPQHF
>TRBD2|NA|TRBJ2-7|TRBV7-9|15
TGTGCCAGCAGCTTGGGGCTAGCGGGAGAGAATGAGCAGTACTTC
CASSLGLAGENEQYF
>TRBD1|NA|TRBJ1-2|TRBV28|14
TGTGCCAGCAGTTTTAGGGCACAGGGGAAGGGCTACACCTTC
CASSFRAQGKGYTF
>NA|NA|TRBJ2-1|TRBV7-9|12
TGTGCCAGCAGCTCCCTGGCCAATGAGCAGTTCTTC
CASSSLANEQFF
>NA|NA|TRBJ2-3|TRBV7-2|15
TGTGCCAGCAGTCGACTCCCCAGGGGCACAGATACGCAGTATTTT
CASSRLPRGTDTQYF
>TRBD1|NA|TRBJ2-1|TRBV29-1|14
TGCAGCGCCCTCCGGGACAGGGCCTTTAATGAGCAGTTCTTC
CSALRDRAFNEQFF
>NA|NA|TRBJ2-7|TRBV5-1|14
TGCGCCAGCAGGAAAGCCGGGGGAAGGGGCGAGCAGTACTTC
CASRKAGGRGEQYF
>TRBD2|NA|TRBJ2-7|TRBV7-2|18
TGTGCCAGCAGCTTAGGGGGGATTAGCGGGCGGTCTAAACACCTACAGTACTTC
CASSLGGISGRSKHLQYF
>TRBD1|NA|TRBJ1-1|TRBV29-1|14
TGCAGCGCCCTAGGACAGGGCGATGCATCTGAAGCTTTCTTT
CSALGQGDASEAFF
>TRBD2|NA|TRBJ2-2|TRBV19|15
TGTGCCAGTAGATACCGGACTAGCGGGAGCGGGGAGCTGTTTTTT
CASRYRTSGSGELFF
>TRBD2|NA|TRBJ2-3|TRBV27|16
TGTGCCAGCAGTGACACCGGGACTAGTAGAAAAGATACGCAGTATTTT
CASSDTGTSRKDTQYF
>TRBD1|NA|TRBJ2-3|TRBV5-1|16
TGCGCCAGCAGCCCCGGGACAGGGAGGAGCACAGATACGCAGTATTTT
CASSPGTGRSTDTQYF
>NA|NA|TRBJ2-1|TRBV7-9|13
TGTGCCAGCAGCCAAAGGTCTAGCGATGAGCAGTTCTTC
CASSQRSSDEQFF
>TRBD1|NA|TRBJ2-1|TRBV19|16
TGTGCCAGTAGTAGACAGGGGGGGGACTCCTACAATGAGCAGTTCTTC
CASSRQGGDSYNEQFF
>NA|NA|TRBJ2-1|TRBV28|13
TGTGCCAGCAGTCGGTATTCCTACAATGAGCAGTTCTTC
CASSRYSYNEQFF
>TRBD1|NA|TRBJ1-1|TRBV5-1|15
TGCGCCAGCAGCGGAGCCGGGACAGGCCACACTGAAGCTTTCTTT
CASSGAGTGHTEAFF
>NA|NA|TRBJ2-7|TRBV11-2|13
TGTGCCAGCAGCGCCGCGCAGGGATCCGAGCAGTACTTC
CASSAAQGSEQYF
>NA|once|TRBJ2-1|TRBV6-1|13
TGTGCCAGCAGGTGGGGGGGCAACAATGAGCAGTTCTTC
CASRWGGNNEQFF
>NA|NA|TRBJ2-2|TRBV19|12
TGTGCCAGTAGTAGTCGAGACGGGGAGCTGTTTTTT
CASSSRDGELFF
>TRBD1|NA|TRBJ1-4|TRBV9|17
TGTGCCAGCAGCTATGGACAGGGGGTATCAGCTAATGAAAAACTGTTTTTT
CASSYGQGVSANEKLFF
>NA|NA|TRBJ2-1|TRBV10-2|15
TGCGCCAGCAGTGATACCAGCGGACCATACAATGAGCAGTTCTTC
CASSDTSGPYNEQFF